The T cell receptor (beta chain) described here comes from a study of cytomegalovirus exposure and HLA in healthy donors. Study outcomes and limitations: In a later analysis, at a false discovery rate of 0.05, 16,951 TCR beta sequences matched HLA alleles. The number of N-insertions in an Asian-associated ancestry cluster was reportedly below the roughly 700-donor mean in a later analysis.

Turning to this clone: What it binds is not known.

Primers included in the PCR were 60 Vbeta and 13 Jbeta primers. Assay: immunoSEQ multiplex PCR; the TCRdb copy retains only in-frame clones and omits some. The sample has around 190,000 clones; around 84% are singletons. Sequenced material: PBMCs. This clonotype originated in a man aged 35-49 years in good health and CMV-seropositive.

This chain's CDR3 is CASSLGREQYF. Written as DNA, the CDR3 is TGTGCCAGCAGCTTGGGTCGCGAGCAGTACTTC. The rearrangement uses TRBV5-4 and TRBJ2-7; D unclear. CDR3 length equals 11 residues. From germline, CDR1 is SGHNT and CDR2 YYREEE (reference sequence). V was cut by 0 bases and J by 6 bases, with 4 bases left in between. The full variable domain, its missing parts supplied by reference TRBV5-4 and TRBJ2-7, is ETGVTQSPTHLIKTRGQQVTLRCSSQSGHNTVSWYQQALGQGPQFIFQYYREEENGRGNFPPRFSGLQFPNYSSELNVNALELDDSALYLCASSLGREQYFGPGTRLTVT.